Listed here are 27 T cell receptor beta chains from one sample, sequenced in a study of blood T cell repertoires in COVID-19 (dated by TCRdb to between 2020 and 2021). Libraries were prepared through the immunoSEQ multiplex PCR assay. TCRdb holds this immuneACCESS table with in-frame rearrangements only. Some clones are missing; in checked studies, unresolved V genes explain under half, and the rest has no known cause. The sample table shows 150,000 to 200,000 clones, and 60% to 80% are seen once. The ten largest account for 15% to 20% of the sample. Material: peripheral blood. The origin of the receptors is a man in his sixties with active or convalescent COVID-19.

In its sample, this clone was seen once. This chain connects TRBV6-5 to TRBJ1-2, with TRBD1 matching over 7 bases. The V gene's germline CDR1 is MNHEY and CDR2 SVGAGI. This CDR3 comprises 14 residues. J lost 4 bases, V lost 2 bases, and 4 bases had no gene match. The CDR3 DNA reads TGTGCCAGCAGTTACGGCAGGGGGGTCTATGGCTACACCTTC. Its protein is CASSYGRGVYGYTF.

The V gene is TRBV11-2, the J gene TRBJ2-7; D is undetermined. This CDR3 spans 15 amino acids. Trimming stripped 1 base from V and 0 bases from J, with 10 bases between. Germline CDR1 reads SGHAT; CDR2 reads FQNNGV. In DNA form, the CDR3 reads TGTGCCAGCAGCTTAGGTCGTAGTATCTCCTACGAGCAGTACTTC. Translating it yields CASSLGRSISYEQYF.

This chain joins TRBV9 and TRBJ2-5; 10 nucleotides align to TRBD2. CDR3 length: 15 residues. The trim removed 0 bases at V and 3 bases at J, leaving 2 bases unmatched. From germline, CDR1 is SGDLS and CDR2 YYNGEE. CDR3 in DNA: TGTGCCAGCAGCGTAGGAACTAGCGGGGAAGAGACCCAGTACTTC. Translated: CASSVGTSGEETQYF.

This chain's CDR3 is CASSIGQANYGYTF. CDR3 DNA: TGTGCCAGCTCAATTGGACAGGCTAACTATGGCTACACCTTC. The J gene is TRBJ1-2, the V gene TRBV28, with 7 bases lining up with TRBD1. The CDR3 length is 14 residues. Losses at the gene ends were 8 bases for V and 0 bases for J; bases not matched to a gene: 6. Germline V gene lookup returns CDR1 MDHEN and CDR2 SYDVKM.

The genes are TRBV19 and TRBJ1-1, with D perhaps TRBD1 (6 bases). Trimming left V 7 bases short and J 3 bases short, with 12 bases between. Germline V gene data show CDR1 as LNHDA and CDR2 as SQIVND (reference sequence). CDR3 length equals 13 residues. The CDR3 reads CASTLTGHTEAFF. CDR3 nucleotides: TGTGCCAGTACCCTAACAGGGCACACTGAAGCTTTCTTT. Full variable domain (missing parts from reference TRBV19 and TRBJ1-1): DGGITQSPKYLFRKEGQNVTLSCEQNLNHDAMYWYRQDPGQGLRLIYYSQIVNDFQKGDIAEGYSVSREKKESFPLTVTSAQKNPTAFYLCASTLTGHTEAFFGQGTRLTVV.

The CDR3 DNA sequence: TGTGCCAGTAGCTCCACAGGGGCAAGGACTGAAGCTTTCTTT. Encoded protein: CASSSTGARTEAFF. The chain carries TRBV19 and TRBJ1-1, with TRBD1 matching 7 bases. Unmatched junction bases numbered 9, after V lost 6 bases and J lost 5 bases. CDR1 LNHDA and CDR2 SQIVND come from the germline V gene (reference sequence). CDR3 size: 14 residues.

This clone appeared a single time. The chain couples TRBV10-3 to TRBJ1-6; D is perhaps TRBD1 (6 bases). V lost 10 bases and J 0 bases, leaving 10 bases between the germline ends. This CDR3 has 14 amino acids. Looked up from germline, CDR1 is ENHRY and CDR2 is SYGVKD. CDR3 in DNA: TGTGCCACCAGACAGGCCTCCTATAATTCACCCCTCCACTTT. It specifies CATRQASYNSPLHF.

V is TRBV11-2 and J is TRBJ2-5; 12 positions match TRBD2. V dropped 6 bases and J dropped 2; count of bases not matched to a gene: 10. This CDR3 has 17 residues. Germline-derived CDR1 and CDR2 are SGHAT and FQNNGV. CDR3 nucleotides: TGTGCCAGCAGTCCCCTTTCGACTAGCGGGGGACAAGAGACCCAGTACTTC. Translated, it gives CASSPLSTSGGQETQYF. The full variable domain, with the rest looked up from reference TRBV11-2 and TRBJ2-5, is EAGVAQSPRYKIIEKRQSVAFWCNPISGHATLYWYQQILGQGPKLLIQFQNNGVVDDSQLPKDRFSAERLKGVDSTLKIQPAKLEDSAVYLCASSPLSTSGGQETQYFGPGTRLLVL.

In regard to this clone: The same CDR3 can be traced to other DNA sequences in this sample. The chain links TRBV5-1 to TRBJ1-5; a weak D match, TRBD1 (5 bases). V shed 3 bases and J shed 2 bases, with 15 bases lying between them. CDR1 SGHRS and CDR2 YFSETQ come from the germline V gene. This CDR3 is built from 16 residues. CDR3 nucleotide sequence: TGCGCCAGCAGCTGGGGGGATAGGGGCGGCAATCAGCCCCAGCATTTT. Translating gives CASSWGDRGGNQPQHF.

The table lists this clone with a few counts. The chain uses TRBV24-1 and TRBJ2-3; 7 bases are shared with TRBD2. CDR1 KGHDR and CDR2 SFDVKD come from the germline V gene. This CDR3 has 16 amino acids. The V segment lost 4 bases and the J segment 2 bases; nucleotides outside the gene matches: 8. The CDR3 sequence: CATSDPASGNTDTQYF. CDR3 nucleotide sequence: TGTGCCACCAGTGACCCCGCTAGCGGCAACACAGATACGCAGTATTTT.

The V gene is TRBV24-1, the J gene TRBJ2-1, with D possibly being TRBD2 (6 bases). The length of the CDR3 is 14 residues. V was trimmed by 4 bases and J by 3 bases, leaving 9 bases between them. Germline lookup yields CDR1 KGHDR and CDR2 SFDVKD. The CDR3 region is CATSEGGLYNEQFF. The CDR3 coding sequence is TGTGCCACCAGTGAGGGAGGCCTCTACAATGAGCAGTTCTTC.

A single count supports this clone. The chain joins TRBV11-3 to TRBJ2-2; 7 bases map to TRBD2. CDR1 and CDR2 (germline): SGHNT, YENEEA. The CDR3 has 16 residues. J gave up 6 bases and V 5 bases, and 12 bases lay outside the gene matches. For the CDR3, the DNA is TGTGCCAGCAGCACGCCGATGGGAGGGAAGCCCGGGGAGCTGTTTTTT. Encoded protein: CASSTPMGGKPGELFF.

The chain joins TRBV19 to TRBJ2-1; TRBD1 matches at 10 bases. The V segment lost 9 bases and the J segment 7 bases; nucleotides outside the gene matches: 9. This CDR3 is built from 14 residues. The germline gives CDR1 LNHDA, CDR2 SQIVND (reference sequence). DNA of the CDR3: TGTGCCAGCACCGACAGGGGGCTATGGAATGAGCAGTTCTTC. Translation: CASTDRGLWNEQFF.

This clone came up a few times. The CDR3 DNA is TGTGCCAGCAGTGCTGGCGCGGGAGGCCTCCCAGATACGCAGTATTTT. Translated, it gives CASSAGAGGLPDTQYF. The chain has TRBV6-4 and TRBJ2-3, with 8 bases that match TRBD2. The CDR3 sequence is 16 residues long. J lost 4 bases, V lost 4 bases, and 10 bases had no gene match. Germline V lookup: CDR1 MRHNA, CDR2 SNTAGT.

Here the CDR3 reads CASSQESSGRGREQYF. In DNA, the CDR3 is TGTGCCAGCAGCCAAGAATCCAGCGGGAGAGGGCGGGAGCAGTACTTC. V and J are TRBV3-1 (or the pseudogene TRBV3-2) and TRBJ2-7, with 8 bases aligning to TRBD2. Germline assignment: CDR1 LGHDT and CDR2 YNNKEL (reference sequence). Losses at the gene ends were 0 bases for V and 7 bases for J; bases not matched to a gene: 11. The CDR3 extends over 16 amino acids.

CDR3 nucleotides: TGCGCCAGCAGCTTTGGTAGTAGCTCCTATAATTCACCCCTCCACTTT. Translated, it gives CASSFGSSSYNSPLHF. J is TRBJ1-6 and V is TRBV5-1; D uncertain. CDR3 length: 16 amino acids. V was trimmed by 2 bases and J by 0 bases, leaving 9 bases between them. Germline V gives CDR1 SGHRS, CDR2 YFSETQ. Using reference TRBV5-1 and TRBJ1-6 for the parts outside the CDR3, the full variable domain is KAGVTQTPRYLIKTRGQQVTLSCSPISGHRSVSWYQQTPGQGLQFLFEYFSETQRNKGNFPGRFSGRQFSNSRSEMNVSTLELGDSALYLCASSFGSSSYNSPLHFGNGTRLTVT.

V is TRBV6-2 or TRBV6-3 and J is TRBJ2-7; D ambiguous. From germline, CDR1 is MNHEY and CDR2 SVGEGT. The CDR3 length is 12 residues. Trimming removed 4 bases at V and 6 bases at J, with 10 bases between. The CDR3 sequence: CASSWRPGEQYF. The CDR3 DNA sequence: TGTGCCAGCAGTTGGCGCCCGGGCGAGCAGTACTTC.

The sample holds a few counts of this clone. This chain connects TRBV6-5 to TRBJ2-7, with D perhaps matching TRBD2 (6 bases). The CDR3 length is 14 residues. Germline V gives CDR1 MNHEY, CDR2 SVGAGI. The V and J ends lost 5 bases and 0 bases respectively, with 11 bases between them. The CDR3 protein is CASSRDSSSYEQYF. CDR3 in DNA: TGTGCCAGCAGTCGGGACTCCAGCTCCTACGAGCAGTACTTC.

V is TRBV5-4 and J is TRBJ2-3; weak D call: TRBD2 (6 bases). Trimming shortened V by 1 base and J by 5 bases, and 14 bases separated the two germline ends. The CDR3 runs 15 residues. Germline values: CDR1 SGHNT, CDR2 YYREEE (reference sequence). The CDR3 spells CASSLKTGEGDTQYF. CDR3 coding DNA: TGTGCCAGCAGCTTGAAAACGGGAGAAGGAGATACGCAGTATTTT. Full variable domain (missing parts from reference TRBV5-4 and TRBJ2-3): ETGVTQSPTHLIKTRGQQVTLRCSSQSGHNTVSWYQQALGQGPQFIFQYYREEENGRGNFPPRFSGLQFPNYSSELNVNALELDDSALYLCASSLKTGEGDTQYFGPGTRLTVL.

This clone was recorded once. The chain employs TRBV3-1 (or the pseudogene TRBV3-2) and TRBJ2-1; 9 bases line up with TRBD2. This CDR3 has 16 amino acids. The germline V gene has CDR1 LGHDT and CDR2 YNNKEL (reference sequence). With 4 bases clipped from V and 7 bases from J, the junction kept 11 bases outside the gene matches. CDR3: CASSPGGRARRNEQFF. CDR3 DNA sequence: TGTGCCAGCAGCCCCGGCGGGAGGGCCCGGCGGAATGAGCAGTTCTTC.

The table lists this clone with a few counts. The gene calls are TRBV5-1 and TRBJ1-5; the D gene is possibly TRBD1 (6 bases). V shed 0 bases and J shed 6 bases, with 13 bases lying between them. Germline lookup yields CDR1 SGHRS and CDR2 YFSETQ. CDR3 length equals 15 residues. The CDR3 here is CASSLGPGAGQPQHF. The DNA for the CDR3 is TGCGCCAGCAGCTTGGGGCCAGGGGCTGGTCAGCCCCAGCATTTT.

The chain has TRBV7-3 and TRBJ1-4; D may be TRBD1 (5 bases). This CDR3 is 12 amino acids long. Germline loops: CDR1 SGHTA, CDR2 FQGTGA. With 5 bases removed from V and 8 bases from J, the gap between germline ends came to 9 bases. This CDR3 is CASSDTGEKLFF. CDR3 bases: TGTGCCAGCAGCGATACAGGAGAAAAACTGTTTTTT.

CDR3 coding DNA: TGTGCCAGCAGACCGCGGGAGAGTCGTGAGCAGTTCTTC. Residues: CASRPRESREQFF. The gene calls are TRBV6-5 and TRBJ2-1; TRBD2 matches 7 bases. V trimming: 6 bases; J trimming: 9 bases; junction bases outside the gene matches: 8. The germline gives CDR1 MNHEY, CDR2 SVGAGI. The CDR3 loop spans 13 amino acids.

The chain couples TRBV12-3 or TRBV12-4 to TRBJ1-1, with D unclear. CDR3 length: 13 amino acids. Deletions cut 5 bases from V and 6 bases from J, with 13 bases between. The CDR3 loop is CASSLLGPAEAFF. DNA of the CDR3: TGTGCCAGCAGTCTCCTAGGTCCGGCTGAAGCTTTCTTT.

This chain uses TRBV6-2 or TRBV6-3 with TRBJ2-5; the D gene is possibly TRBD1 (5 bases). Looked up from germline, CDR1 is MNHEY and CDR2 is SVGEGT. The CDR3 has 12 residues. Trimming pared 2 bases from V and 5 bases from J, leaving 6 bases between. The CDR3 nucleotides read TGTGCCAGCAGTTACAACAGGGAGACCCAGTACTTC. Protein product: CASSYNRETQYF.

This CDR3 reads CASSLAVGGSDTQYF. In DNA, the CDR3 is TGTGCCAGCAGCTTAGCCGTCGGCGGATCAGATACGCAGTATTTT. The rearrangement links TRBV7-2 to TRBJ2-3; no clear D gene. In germline, CDR1 is SGHTA, CDR2 FQGNSA. The CDR3 totals 15 residues. V lost 0 bases to trimming and J lost 4 bases, with 11 bases between them.

The chain carries TRBV7-9 and TRBJ2-5; 10 nucleotides match TRBD2. V shed 1 base and J 5 bases; nucleotides not matched to a gene: 16. The germline CDR1 and CDR2 sequences are SEHNR and FQNEAQ (reference sequence). The CDR3 has 19 residues. The DNA for the CDR3 is TGTGCCAGCAGCTTAGGAATCTCCCCGACTAGCGGGCTAGGGGAGACCCAGTACTTC. Translated, it gives CASSLGISPTSGLGETQYF. The full variable domain, rest sourced from reference TRBV7-9 and TRBJ2-5, is DTGVSQNPRHKITKRGQNVTFRCDPISEHNRLYWYRQTLGQGPEFLTYFQNEAQLEKSRLLSDRFSAERPKGSFSTLEIQRTEQGDSAMYLCASSLGISPTSGLGETQYFGPGTRLLVL.